The TCR beta chain under discussion was sequenced for a study of regulatory and conventional T cells in RAG deficiency. Blood CD4+ CD25-high CD127-low regulatory T cells supplied the genomic DNA template. Only in-frame clones appear in the TCRdb table, and some are missing; sequencing was by immunoSEQ multiplex PCR. The sample records under 25,000 clones, about 87% being singletons. V dropped 10 bases and J dropped 4; count of bases not matched to a gene: 6. Per germline, CDR1 LNHDA and CDR2 SQIVND (reference sequence). The CDR3 is 12 amino acids. These data also featured in a second study, about regulatory T cells. This second study notes: The primer mix had 52 TRBV and 13 TRBJ primers.

Source material: Tregs sorted from blood. The sequence derives from a human donor in good health. The J gene is TRBJ1-2, the V gene TRBV19, with 7 bases identical to TRBD1. The CDR3 protein is CATRQGPYGYTF. In DNA form, the CDR3 reads TGTGCCACCCGACAGGGCCCCTATGGCTACACCTTC.